The subject of this entry is one TCR beta chain. Its antigen remains unknown. The entry originates in a study of regulatory T cells in long-lasting Graves disease. The length of the CDR3 is 12 residues. Germline V gene lookup returns CDR1 DFQATT and CDR2 SNEGSKA (reference sequence). V was shortened by 6 bases and J by 0 bases, with 9 bases between the two germline ends. Study results and limitations: Favored gene segments in persistent disease were TRBV28, TRBJ1-2 and TRBJ2-5.

Regarding time point: newly diagnosed GD, antithyroid drugs for less than 3 months. RNA from PBMCs was the source of the TCR library. Construction of the TCR beta libraries employed iRepertoire HTBI primers in conjunction with Arm-PCR of CDR3 regions. Using its own MiXCR run on the multiplex PCR reads, TCRdb lists one record per CDR3 protein. The sample includes 620,000 or so distinct CDR3 sequences, roughly 16% of them seen just once. The sample also formed part of further work on T cells in Graves' hyperthyroidism and ophthalmopathy.

V and J are TRBV20-1 and TRBJ2-7; D is unresolved. The sequencing here drew on peripheral blood mononuclear cells (PBMCs), taken at new diagnosis, from a patient treated with antithyroid drugs. This TCR was sampled from a woman in her thirties with Graves disease. The CDR3 region has the DNA TGCAGTGCCGACATAAGCTCCTACGAGCAGTACTTC. This codes for CSADISSYEQYF.